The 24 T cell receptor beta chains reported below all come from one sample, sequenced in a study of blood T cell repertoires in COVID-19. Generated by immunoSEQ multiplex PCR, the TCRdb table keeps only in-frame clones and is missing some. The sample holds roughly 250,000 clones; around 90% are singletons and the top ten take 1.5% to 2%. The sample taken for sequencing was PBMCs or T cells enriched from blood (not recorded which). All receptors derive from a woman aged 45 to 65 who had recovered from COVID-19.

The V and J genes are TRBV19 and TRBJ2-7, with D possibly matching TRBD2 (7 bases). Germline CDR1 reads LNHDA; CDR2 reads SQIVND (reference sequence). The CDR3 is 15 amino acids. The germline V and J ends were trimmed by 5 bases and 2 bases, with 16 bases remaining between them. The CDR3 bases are TGTGCCAGTAGTGCTATCATCGGGGGGCCCTACGAGCAGTACTTC. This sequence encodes CASSAIIGGPYEQYF.

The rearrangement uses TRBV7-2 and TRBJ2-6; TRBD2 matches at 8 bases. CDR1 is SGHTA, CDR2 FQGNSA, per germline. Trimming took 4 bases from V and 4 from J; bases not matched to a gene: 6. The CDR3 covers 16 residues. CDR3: CASSSAGGDGANVLTF. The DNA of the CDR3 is TGTGCCAGCAGCTCGGCGGGGGGAGACGGGGCCAACGTCCTGACTTTC.

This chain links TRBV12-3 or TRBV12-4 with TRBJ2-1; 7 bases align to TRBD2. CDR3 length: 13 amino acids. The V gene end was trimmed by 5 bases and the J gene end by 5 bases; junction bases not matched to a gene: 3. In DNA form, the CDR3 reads TGTGCCAGCAGTACGAGCGGGAACAATGAGCAGTTCTTC. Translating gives CASSTSGNNEQFF.

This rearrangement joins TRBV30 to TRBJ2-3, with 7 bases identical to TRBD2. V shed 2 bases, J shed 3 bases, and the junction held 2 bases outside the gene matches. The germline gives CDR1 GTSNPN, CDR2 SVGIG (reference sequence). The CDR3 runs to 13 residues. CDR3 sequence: CAWSLGGTDTQYF. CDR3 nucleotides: TGTGCCTGGAGTCTGGGGGGGACAGATACGCAGTATTTT.

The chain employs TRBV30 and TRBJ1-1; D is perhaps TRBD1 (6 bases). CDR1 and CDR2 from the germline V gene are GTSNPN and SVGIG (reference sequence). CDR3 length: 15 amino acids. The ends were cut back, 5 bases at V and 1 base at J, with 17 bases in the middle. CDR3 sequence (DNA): TGTGCCTGGGGACCCAGGGGTTTTACGAACACTGAAGCTTTCTTT. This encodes CAWGPRGFTNTEAFF.

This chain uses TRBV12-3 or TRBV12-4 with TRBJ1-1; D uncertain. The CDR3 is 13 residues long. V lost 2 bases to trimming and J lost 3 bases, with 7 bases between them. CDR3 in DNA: TGTGCCAGCAGTTTACGGAGGGACACTGAAGCTTTCTTT. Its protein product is CASSLRRDTEAFF.

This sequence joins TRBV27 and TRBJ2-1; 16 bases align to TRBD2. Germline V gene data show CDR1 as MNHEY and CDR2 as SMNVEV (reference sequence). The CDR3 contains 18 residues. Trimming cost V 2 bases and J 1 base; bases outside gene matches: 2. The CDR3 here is CASSLGTSGRVSYNEQFF. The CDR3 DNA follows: TGTGCCAGCAGTTTAGGGACTAGCGGGAGGGTATCCTACAATGAGCAGTTCTTC.

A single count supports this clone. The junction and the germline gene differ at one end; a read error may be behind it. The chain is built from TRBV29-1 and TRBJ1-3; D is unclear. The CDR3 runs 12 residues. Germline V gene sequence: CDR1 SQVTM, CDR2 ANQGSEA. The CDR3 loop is CSVASPLGRSFF. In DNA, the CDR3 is TGCAGCGTTGCCAGTCCTTTGGGCCGATCTTTTTTT.

CDR3 coding DNA: TGTGCCATCAGTGGGGCGGGAGGGCGGAACACCGGGGAGCTGTTTTTT. Its protein is CAISGAGGRNTGELFF. The gene calls are TRBV10-3 and TRBJ2-2, with TRBD2 matching 9 bases. The germline V gene encodes CDR1 ENHRY and CDR2 SYGVKD. This CDR3 comprises 16 residues. V dropped 4 bases and J dropped 1; count of bases not matched to a gene: 4.

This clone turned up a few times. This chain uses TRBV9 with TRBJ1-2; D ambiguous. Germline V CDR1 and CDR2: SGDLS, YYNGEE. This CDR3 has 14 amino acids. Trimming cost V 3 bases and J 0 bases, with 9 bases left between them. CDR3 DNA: TGTGCCAGCAGCGGCCGGGGAGCTAACTATGGCTACACCTTC. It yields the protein CASSGRGANYGYTF.

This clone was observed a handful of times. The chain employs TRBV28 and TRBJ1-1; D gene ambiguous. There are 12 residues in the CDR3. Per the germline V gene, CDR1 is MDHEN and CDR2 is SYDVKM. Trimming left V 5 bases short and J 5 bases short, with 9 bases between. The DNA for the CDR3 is TGTGCCAGCAGTACTGCGAGGACTGAAGCTTTCTTT. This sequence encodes CASSTARTEAFF.

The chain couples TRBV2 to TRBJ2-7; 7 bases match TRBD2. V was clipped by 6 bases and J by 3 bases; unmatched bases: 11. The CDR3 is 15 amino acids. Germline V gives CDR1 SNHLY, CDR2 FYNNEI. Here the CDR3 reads CASRFLAAASYEQYF. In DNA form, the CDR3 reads TGTGCCAGCAGGTTTCTAGCGGCCGCGAGCTACGAGCAGTACTTC.

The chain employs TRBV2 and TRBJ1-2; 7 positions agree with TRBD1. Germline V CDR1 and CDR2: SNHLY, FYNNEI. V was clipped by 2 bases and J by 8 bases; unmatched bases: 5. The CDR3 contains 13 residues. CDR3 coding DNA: TGTGCCAGCAGTGAAACGCGAGGGGGCGGCTACACCTTC. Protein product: CASSETRGGGYTF.

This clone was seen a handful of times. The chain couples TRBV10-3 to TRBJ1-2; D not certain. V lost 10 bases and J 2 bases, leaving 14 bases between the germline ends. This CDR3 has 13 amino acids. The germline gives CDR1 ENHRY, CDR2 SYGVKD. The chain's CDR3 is CATSSSTNYGYTF. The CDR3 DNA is TGTGCCACCTCTTCGTCGACAAACTATGGCTACACCTTC.

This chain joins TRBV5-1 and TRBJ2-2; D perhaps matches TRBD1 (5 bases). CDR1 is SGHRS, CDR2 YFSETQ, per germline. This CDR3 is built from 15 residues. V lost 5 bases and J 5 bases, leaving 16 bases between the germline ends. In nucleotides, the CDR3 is TGCGCCAGCAGGATAAGCAAGCAGGGAACCGGGGAGCTGTTTTTT. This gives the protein CASRISKQGTGELFF.

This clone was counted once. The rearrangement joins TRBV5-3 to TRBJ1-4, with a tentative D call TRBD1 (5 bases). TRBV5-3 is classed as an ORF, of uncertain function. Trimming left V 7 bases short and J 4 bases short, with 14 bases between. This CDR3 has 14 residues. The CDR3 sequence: CARGSGRGNEKLFF. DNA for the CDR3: TGTGCCAGAGGCTCAGGGAGGGGTAATGAAAAACTGTTTTTT.

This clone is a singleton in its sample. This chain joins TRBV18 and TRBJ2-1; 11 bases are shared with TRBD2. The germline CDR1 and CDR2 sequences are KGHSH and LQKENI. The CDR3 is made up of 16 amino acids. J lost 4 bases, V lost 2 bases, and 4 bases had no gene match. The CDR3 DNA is TGTGCCAGCTCACCAAAGACTAGCGGGACGTACAATGAGCAGTTCTTC. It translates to CASSPKTSGTYNEQFF. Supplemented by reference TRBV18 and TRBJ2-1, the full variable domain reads NAGVMQNPRHLVRRRGQEARLRCSPMKGHSHVYWYRQLPEEGLKFMVYLQKENIIDESGMPKERFSAEFPKEGPSILRIQQVVRGDSAAYFCASSPKTSGTYNEQFFGPGTRLTVL.

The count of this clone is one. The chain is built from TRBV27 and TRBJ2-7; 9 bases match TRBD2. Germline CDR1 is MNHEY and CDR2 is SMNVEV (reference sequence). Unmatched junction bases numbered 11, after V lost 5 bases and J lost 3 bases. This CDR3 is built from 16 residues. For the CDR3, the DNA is TGTGCCAGCAGTACCGCTAGCGGGGTAAAGGGCTACGAGCAGTACTTC. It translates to CASSTASGVKGYEQYF.

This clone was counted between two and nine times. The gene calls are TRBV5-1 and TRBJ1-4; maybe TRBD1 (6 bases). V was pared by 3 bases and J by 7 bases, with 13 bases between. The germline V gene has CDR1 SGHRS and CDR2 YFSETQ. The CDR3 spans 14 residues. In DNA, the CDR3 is TGCGCCAGCAGCTCTACAGGGTCGAGTGAAAAACTGTTTTTT. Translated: CASSSTGSSEKLFF.

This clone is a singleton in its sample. The CDR3 coding sequence is TGTGCCAGCAGCGTGTGGGGCATGGAGACTGAAGCTTTCTTT. This gives the protein CASSVWGMETEAFF. The V call is TRBV9, the J call TRBJ1-1, with D possibly TRBD1 on 5 matching bases. Germline CDR1 and CDR2: SGDLS and YYNGEE. This CDR3 contains 14 residues. V was clipped by 2 bases and J by 5 bases, with 13 bases between them.

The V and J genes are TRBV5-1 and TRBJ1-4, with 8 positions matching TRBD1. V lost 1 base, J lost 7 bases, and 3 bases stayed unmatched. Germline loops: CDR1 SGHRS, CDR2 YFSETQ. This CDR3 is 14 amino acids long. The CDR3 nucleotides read TGCGCCAGCAGCTTGTCAGGGGGCGGTGAAAAACTGTTTTTT. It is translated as CASSLSGGGEKLFF. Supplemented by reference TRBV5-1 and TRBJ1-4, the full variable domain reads KAGVTQTPRYLIKTRGQQVTLSCSPISGHRSVSWYQQTPGQGLQFLFEYFSETQRNKGNFPGRFSGRQFSNSRSEMNVSTLELGDSALYLCASSLSGGGEKLFFGSGTQLSVL.

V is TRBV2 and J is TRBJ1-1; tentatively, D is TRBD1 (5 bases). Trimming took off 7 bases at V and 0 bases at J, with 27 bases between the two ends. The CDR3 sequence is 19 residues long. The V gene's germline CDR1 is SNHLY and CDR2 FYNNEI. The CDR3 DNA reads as TGTGCCAGCATGGGGGGTTGGTCCATCACGCAAGAATTGAACACTGAAGCTTTCTTT. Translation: CASMGGWSITQELNTEAFF.

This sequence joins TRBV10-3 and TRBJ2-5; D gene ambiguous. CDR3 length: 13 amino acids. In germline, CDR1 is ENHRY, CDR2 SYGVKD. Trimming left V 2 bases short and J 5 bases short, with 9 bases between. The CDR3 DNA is TGTGCCATCAGTGAGCCTAGACGGGAGACCCAGTACTTC. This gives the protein CAISEPRRETQYF.

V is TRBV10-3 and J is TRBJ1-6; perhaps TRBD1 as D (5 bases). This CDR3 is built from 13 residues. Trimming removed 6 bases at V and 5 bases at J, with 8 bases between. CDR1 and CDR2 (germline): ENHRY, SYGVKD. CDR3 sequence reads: CAIRQGNNSPLHF. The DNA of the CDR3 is TGTGCCATCAGGCAGGGAAATAATTCACCCCTCCACTTT.